The source of this TCR beta chain is a study of blood T cell repertoires in COVID-19. Germline-derived CDR1 and CDR2 are LNHDA and SQIVND (reference sequence). Trimming stripped 1 base from V and 3 bases from J, with 7 bases between. The CDR3 is 13 residues long. Using immunoSEQ multiplex PCR, the repertoire was profiled, and TCRdb retains in-frame clones only, with some absent. Among approximately 150,000 clones listed, about 86% were seen once. The TCR originated in a woman in her 50s with active or convalescent COVID-19. The V call is TRBV19, the J call TRBJ2-7; D is possibly TRBD1 (5 bases). The sample comprised peripheral blood. The CDR3 loop reads CASSIADSYEQYF. The CDR3 DNA reads TGTGCCAGTAGTATAGCAGACAGCTACGAGCAGTACTTC.